Detailed here is one TCR beta chain. The antigen is not known. Trimming stripped 5 bases from V and 9 bases from J, with 14 bases between. Germline V gene sequence: CDR1 SGHAT, CDR2 FQNNGV. This CDR3 is 13 amino acids long. The data derive from a study of cytotoxic CD8 clonotypes in ibrutinib-treated CLL. Points from the study as a whole: Patients had baseline clonality above age-matched healthy donors, and this clonality moved with circulating CD8+ T-cell counts. Contraction or stability on treatment was seen for public clonotypes, which were uncommon. Before falling back toward baseline at progression, clonality had risen at the time of ibrutinib response.

Measured with immunoSEQ multiplex PCR; TCRdb has only the in-frame clones, and not every one. The sample consists of around 200,000 clones, 79% of them appearing once. The TCR beta libraries used approximately 2 micrograms of genomic DNA that came from cryopreserved PBMCs. The TCR sequence derives from a human donor with chronic lymphocytic leukemia. This specimen was PBMCs, taken after 12 months of ibrutinib treatment. V gene TRBV11-2 combines with J gene TRBJ1-5, with D possibly TRBD1 on 5 matching bases. CDR3 in DNA: TGTGCCAGCAGCCCAAGGGATGGGGGGCCCCAGCATTTT. Encoded protein: CASSPRDGGPQHF.